Listed below are T cell receptor beta chains from one sample, sequenced in a study of T cells in Graves' hyperthyroidism and ophthalmopathy. Via MiXCR, TCRdb re-called the multiplex PCR reads, giving one row per CDR3 protein. Counted here are 600,000 to 850,000 distinct CDR3 sequences, approximately 18% occurring once; the ten biggest clones make up over 15%. The sample consisted of blood. Every receptor here comes from a woman in her fifties or sixties with Graves' hyperthyroidism that later progressed to Graves' ophthalmopathy. The CDR3 runs from the conserved cysteine through the conserved F or W. Each record gives: J gene, D gene, V gene, clone size, CDR3 protein, CDR3 DNA. A D gene is named only where the DNA matches it firmly. Expanded clones are given a class, and other clones once, few, many or no size at all.

TRBJ1-5 | NA | TRBV20-1 | NA | CSARDGSLNDAYSNQPQHF | TGCAGTGCTAGAGATGGGTCACTCAACGACGCGTATAGCAATCAGCCCCAGCATTTT
TRBJ1-6 | TRBD1 | TRBV3-1 | many | CASSLQGRNSPLHF | TGTGCCAGCAGCCTACAGGGGCGGAATTCACCCCTCCACTTT
TRBJ1-2 | TRBD1 | TRBV20-1 | few | CSATLNPGTGYGYTF | TGCAGTGCTACTCTAAACCCCGGGACAGGGTATGGCTACACCTTC
TRBJ1-2 | TRBD1 | TRBV5-6 | many | CASSLFVGQGDYTF | TGTGCCAGCAGCTTATTCGTCGGACAGGGGGACTACACCTTC
TRBJ1-1 | NA | TRBV7-2 | many | CASSLGAGAFF | TGTGCCAGCAGCCTTGGGGCGGGAGCTTTCTTT
TRBJ1-2 | NA | TRBV19 | NA | CATSDYGYTF | TGTGCCACCTCAGACTATGGCTACACCTTC
TRBJ2-7 | NA | TRBV20-1 | many | CSAQRPGTLSYEQYF | TGCAGTGCGCAACGCCCCGGGACACTCTCCTACGAGCAGTACTTC
TRBJ1-2 | NA | TRBV27 | NA | CASSFRSKDGYTF | TGTGCCAGCAGTTTTAGGAGCAAGGATGGCTACACCTTC
TRBJ2-5 | TRBD2 | TRBV4-1 | NA | CASSQDGRGGETQYF | TGCGCCAGCAGCCAAGATGGCCGGGGGGGAGAGACCCAGTACTTC
TRBJ2-7 | NA | TRBV30 | many | CAWSVRGSFGSSYEQYF | TGTGCCTGGAGTGTACGTGGTTCTTTTGGGTCTTCCTACGAGCAGTACTTC
TRBJ2-7 | TRBD2 | TRBV2 | few | CASKTAGGLYEQYF | TGTGCCAGCAAGACGGCGGGAGGATTATACGAGCAGTACTTC
TRBJ2-7 | NA | TRBV28 | NA | CASRSAGTSRYEQYF | TGTGCCAGCAGGAGCGCTGGGACTTCCCGATACGAGCAGTACTTC
TRBJ1-2 | NA | TRBV19 | many | CASSMGQGPNYGYTF | TGTGCCAGTAGTATGGGGCAGGGCCCTAACTATGGCTACACCTTC
TRBJ2-7 | NA | TRBV24-1 | few | CATSDPKTVSYEQYF | TGTGCCACCAGTGATCCGAAGACAGTTTCCTACGAGCAGTACTTC
TRBJ1-2 | NA | TRBV6-1 | few | CASSPRGDGVYGYTF | TGTGCCAGCAGTCCCAGAGGGGATGGGGTCTATGGCTACACCTTC
TRBJ2-3 | TRBD1 | TRBV6-1 | NA | CASSEGTGSTDTQYF | TGTGCCAGCAGTGAGGGGACAGGGAGCACAGATACGCAGTATTTT
TRBJ1-5 | NA | TRBV18 | NA | CASSPEVFYGNQPQHF | TGTGCCAGCTCACCAGAAGTATTTTATGGCAATCAGCCCCAGCATTTT
TRBJ1-6 | NA | TRBV14 | NA | CASSQDRANNSPLHF | TGTGCCAGCAGCCAAGACAGGGCTAATAATTCACCCCTCCACTTT
TRBJ2-7 | NA | TRBV12-3/TRBV12-4 | NA | CASSKTYEQYF | TGTGCCAGCAGTAAAACATACGAGCAGTACTTC
TRBJ2-7 | NA | TRBV4-1 | few | CASSHPGRATYEQYF | TGCGCCAGCAGCCACCCGGGACGGGCAACCTACGAGCAGTACTTC
TRBJ1-5 | TRBD1 | TRBV20-1 | many | CSAPPPRQGVNSNQPQHF | TGCAGTGCCCCTCCCCCCCGGCAGGGGGTTAATAGCAATCAGCCCCAGCATTTT
TRBJ2-7 | TRBD1 | TRBV12-5 | many | CASGPLTGEYYEQYF | TGTGCTAGTGGTCCCTTAACAGGGGAGTACTACGAGCAGTACTTC
TRBJ1-2 | TRBD1 | TRBV20-1 | NA | CSARDDRGGYGYTF | TGCAGTGCTAGAGATGACAGGGGAGGCTATGGCTACACCTTC
TRBJ2-7 | TRBD1 | TRBV7-8 | many | CASTWGTESYEQYF | TGTGCCAGCACCTGGGGGACAGAGTCCTACGAGCAGTACTTC
TRBJ2-7 | NA | TRBV6-2/TRBV6-3 | NA | CASSATGMPYEQYF | TGTGCCAGCAGTGCTACAGGGATGCCCTACGAGCAGTACTTC
TRBJ2-7 | NA | TRBV12-3/TRBV12-4 | many | CASTNSDGSYEQYF | TGTGCCAGCACAAATTCGGACGGATCCTACGAGCAGTACTTC
TRBJ1-3 | TRBD1 | TRBV6-2/TRBV6-3 | many | CASSSSGGSGNTIYF | TGTGCCAGCAGTTCCTCAGGGGGTTCTGGAAACACCATATATTTT
TRBJ1-1 | TRBD1 | TRBV12-5 | many | CASGGTGGGTEAFF | TGTGCTAGTGGTGGGACAGGGGGAGGCACTGAAGCTTTCTTT
TRBJ1-1 | TRBD1 | TRBV6-1 | many | CASSFVPRGRSTEAFF | TGTGCCAGCAGTTTCGTACCCAGGGGGCGGAGTACTGAAGCTTTCTTT
TRBJ1-1 | NA | TRBV10-2 | few | CASRPMEGGGTEAFF | TGCGCCAGCAGACCTATGGAGGGGGGCGGCACTGAAGCTTTCTTT
TRBJ1-1 | TRBD1 | TRBV11-2 | many | CASSHRDRGLGFPNTEAFF | TGTGCCAGCAGCCACCGGGACAGGGGCCTCGGTTTTCCGAACACTGAAGCTTTCTTT
TRBJ1-2 | TRBD1 | TRBV6-2/TRBV6-3 | NA | CASKGTGGDYGYTF | TGTGCCAGCAAGGGGACAGGGGGAGACTATGGCTACACCTTC
TRBJ1-1 | NA | TRBV6-1 | NA | CASKIPGMNTEAFF | TGTGCCAGCAAGATTCCAGGAATGAACACTGAAGCTTTCTTT
TRBJ1-6 | NA | TRBV2 | once | CASSTQGLNSPLHF | TGTGCCAGCAGTACACAGGGTCTCAATTCACCCCTCCACTTT
TRBJ2-2 | TRBD1 | TRBV12-3/TRBV12-4 | few | CAIEGADTGELFF | TGTGCCATCGAGGGGGCCGACACCGGGGAGCTGTTTTTT
TRBJ1-1 | NA | TRBV20-1 | NA | CSAKQVWNTEAFF | TGCAGTGCCAAACAAGTATGGAACACTGAAGCTTTCTTT
TRBJ1-1 | TRBD1 | TRBV30 | many | CAWRVQGGTEAFF | TGTGCCTGGAGGGTACAGGGGGGTACTGAAGCTTTCTTT
TRBJ2-1 | TRBD2 | TRBV7-2 | NA | CASSRGTSGRNNEQFF | TGTGCCAGCAGCCGCGGGACTAGCGGGAGGAACAATGAGCAGTTCTTC
TRBJ1-1 | TRBD1 | TRBV27 | NA | CASSLDRDFTEAFF | TGTGCCAGCAGTTTAGACAGGGATTTCACTGAAGCTTTCTTT
TRBJ2-5 | NA | TRBV6-2/TRBV6-3 | few | CASRGRETQYF | TGTGCCAGCAGAGGAAGGGAGACCCAGTACTTC
TRBJ2-7 | TRBD1 | TRBV6-9 | few | CASSLTGGYSYEQYF | TGTGCCAGCAGTTTAACAGGGGGGTACTCCTACGAGCAGTACTTC
TRBJ1-1 | NA | TRBV6-1 | NA | CASSRPDGENTEAFF | TGTGCCAGCAGCCGGCCGGACGGCGAGAACACTGAAGCTTTCTTT